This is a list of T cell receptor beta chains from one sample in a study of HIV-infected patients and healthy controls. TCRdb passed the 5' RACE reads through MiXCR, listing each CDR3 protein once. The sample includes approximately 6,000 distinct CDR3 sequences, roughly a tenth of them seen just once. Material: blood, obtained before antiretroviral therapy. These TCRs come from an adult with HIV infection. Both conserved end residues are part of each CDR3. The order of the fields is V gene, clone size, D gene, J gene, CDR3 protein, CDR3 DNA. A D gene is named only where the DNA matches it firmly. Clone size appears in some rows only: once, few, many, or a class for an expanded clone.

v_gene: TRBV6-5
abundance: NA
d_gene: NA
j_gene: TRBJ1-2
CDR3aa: CASRPQSNYGYTF
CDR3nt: TGTGCCAGCAGGCCACAGTCTAACTATGGCTACACCTTC

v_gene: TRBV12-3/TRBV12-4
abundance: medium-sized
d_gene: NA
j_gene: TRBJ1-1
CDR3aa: CASSLWQLNTEAFF
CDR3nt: TGTGCCAGCAGTTTGTGGCAGCTGAACACTGAAGCTTTCTTT

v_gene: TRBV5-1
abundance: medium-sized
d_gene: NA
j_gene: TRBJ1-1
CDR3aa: CASSPRQGLPEAFF
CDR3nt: TGCGCCAGCAGCCCCCGGCAGGGGCTTCCTGAAGCTTTCTTT

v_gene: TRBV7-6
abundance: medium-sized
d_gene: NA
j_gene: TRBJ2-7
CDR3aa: CASSLEGGGTYEQYF
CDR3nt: TGTGCCAGCAGCTTAGAGGGAGGGGGGACCTACGAGCAGTACTTC

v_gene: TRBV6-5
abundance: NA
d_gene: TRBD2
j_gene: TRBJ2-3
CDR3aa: CASSPSRRGGFTDTQYF
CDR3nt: TGTGCCAGCAGCCCATCGAGGCGGGGGGGATTCACAGATACGCAGTATTTT

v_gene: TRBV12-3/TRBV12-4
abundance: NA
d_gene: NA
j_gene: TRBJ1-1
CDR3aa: CASSLYGEAFF
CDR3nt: TGTGCCAGCAGTTTATACGGTGAAGCTTTCTTT

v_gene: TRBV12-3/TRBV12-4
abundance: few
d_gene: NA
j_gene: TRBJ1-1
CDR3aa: CASSFGQMNTEAFF
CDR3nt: TGTGCCAGCAGTTTCGGGCAGATGAACACTGAAGCTTTCTTT

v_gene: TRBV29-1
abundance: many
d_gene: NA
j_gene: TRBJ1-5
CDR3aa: CSVTDGNQPQHF
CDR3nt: TGCAGCGTTACCGACGGCAATCAGCCCCAGCATTTT

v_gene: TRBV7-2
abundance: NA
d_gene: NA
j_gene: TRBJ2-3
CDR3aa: CASPLSPDHTQYF
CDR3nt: TGTGCCAGCCCCTTAAGTCCGGACCATACGCAGTATTTT

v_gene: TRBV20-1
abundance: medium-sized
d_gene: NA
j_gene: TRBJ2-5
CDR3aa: CSARGQVGETQYF
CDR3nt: TGCAGTGCTAGAGGACAGGTGGGAGAGACCCAGTACTTC

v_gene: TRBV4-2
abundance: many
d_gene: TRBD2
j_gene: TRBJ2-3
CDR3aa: CASSQFVASGADTQYF
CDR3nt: TGTGCCAGCAGCCAATTCGTAGCGAGCGGGGCGGATACGCAGTATTTT

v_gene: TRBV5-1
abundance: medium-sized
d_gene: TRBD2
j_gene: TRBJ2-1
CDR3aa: CASSGRPLAGSYNEQFF
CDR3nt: TGCGCCAGCAGCGGACGCCCCTTAGCGGGCTCCTACAATGAGCAGTTCTTC

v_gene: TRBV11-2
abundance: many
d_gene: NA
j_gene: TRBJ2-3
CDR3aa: CASSLDGQGVGTDTQYF
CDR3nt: TGTGCCAGCAGCTTAGATGGTCAGGGAGTAGGCACAGATACGCAGTATTTT

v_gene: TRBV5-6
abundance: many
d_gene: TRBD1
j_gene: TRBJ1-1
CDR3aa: CASSSILGWDRGYTEAFF
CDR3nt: TGTGCCAGCAGCTCTATTTTGGGATGGGACAGGGGATACACTGAAGCTTTCTTT

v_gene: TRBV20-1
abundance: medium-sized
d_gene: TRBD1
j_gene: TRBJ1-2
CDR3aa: CSARGGRGESYGYTF
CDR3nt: TGCAGTGCTAGAGGAGGCAGGGGGGAATCCTATGGCTACACCTTC

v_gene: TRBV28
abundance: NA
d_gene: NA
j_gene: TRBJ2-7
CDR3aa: CASLGVRGSYEQYF
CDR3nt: TGTGCCAGCCTAGGGGTTCGGGGCTCCTACGAGCAGTACTTC

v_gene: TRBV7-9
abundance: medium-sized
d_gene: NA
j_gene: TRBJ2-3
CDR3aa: CASSLGLRDTQYF
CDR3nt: TGTGCCAGCAGCCTGGGCCTTCGAGATACGCAGTATTTT

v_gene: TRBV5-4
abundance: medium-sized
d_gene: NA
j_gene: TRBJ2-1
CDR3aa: CASSSGGSSSYNEQFF
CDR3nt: TGTGCCAGCAGCTCTGGTGGCTCGAGCTCCTACAATGAGCAGTTCTTC

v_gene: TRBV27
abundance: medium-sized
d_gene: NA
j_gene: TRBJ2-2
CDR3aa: CASSSHSTIDTGELFF
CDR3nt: TGTGCCAGCAGTTCTCACTCCACAATCGACACCGGGGAGCTGTTTTTT

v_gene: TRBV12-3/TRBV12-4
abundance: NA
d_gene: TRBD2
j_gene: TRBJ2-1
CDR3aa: CASSTMGGGYNEQFF
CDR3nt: TGTGCCAGCAGTACCATGGGGGGGGGGTACAATGAGCAGTTCTTC

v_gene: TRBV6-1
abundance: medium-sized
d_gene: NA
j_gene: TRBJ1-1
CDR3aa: CAAERQKNTEAFF
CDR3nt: TGTGCCGCCGAACGGCAAAAAAACACTGAAGCTTTCTTT

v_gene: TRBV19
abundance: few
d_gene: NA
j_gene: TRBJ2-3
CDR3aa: CASSMASSTDTQYF
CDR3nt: TGTGCCAGTAGTATGGCTTCTAGCACAGATACGCAGTATTTT